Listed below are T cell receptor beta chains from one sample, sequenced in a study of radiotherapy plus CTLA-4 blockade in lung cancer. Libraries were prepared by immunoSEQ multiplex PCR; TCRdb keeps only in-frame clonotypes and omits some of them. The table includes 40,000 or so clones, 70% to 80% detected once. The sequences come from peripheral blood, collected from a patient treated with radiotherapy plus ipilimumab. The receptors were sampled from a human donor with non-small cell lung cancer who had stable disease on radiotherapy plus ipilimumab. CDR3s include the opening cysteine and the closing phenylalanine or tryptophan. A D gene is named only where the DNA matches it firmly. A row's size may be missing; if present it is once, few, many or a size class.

CASNVGGSPNSPLHF TGTGCCAGCAATGTCGGGGGGTCGCCAAATTCACCCCTCCACTTT TRBJ1-6 TRBV28 . . 15
CASSTQRLGVGEKLFF TGTGCCAGCAGTACCCAGAGGCTAGGGGTAGGGGAAAAACTGTTTTTT TRBJ1-4 TRBV27 . . 16
CASSGLAGITGELFF TGTGCCAGCAGTGGACTAGCGGGGATCACCGGGGAGCTGTTTTTT TRBJ2-2 TRBV25-1 . TRBD2 15
CASGNLAGSYNEQFF TGTGCCAGCGGGAATCTAGCGGGATCCTACAATGAGCAGTTCTTC TRBJ2-1 TRBV19 few TRBD2 15
CASSRENRVDQPQHF TGTGCCAGTAGTAGGGAGAACAGGGTCGATCAGCCCCAGCATTTT TRBJ1-5 TRBV19 . . 15
CATTGARGAATEAFF TGCGCCACCACGGGCGCCCGGGGGGCGGCCACTGAAGCTTTCTTT TRBJ1-1 TRBV10-2 . . 15
CASSSGQGNNEQFF TGCGCCAGCAGCTCGGGACAGGGTAACAATGAGCAGTTCTTC TRBJ2-1 TRBV5-1 . TRBD1 14
CASSFLSAGGVDGYTF TGTGCCAGCAGCTTTTTGAGCGCAGGGGGAGTAGATGGCTACACCTTC TRBJ1-2 TRBV5-6 . TRBD1 16
CASSQDLKSKPFF TGTGCCAGCAGCCAAGATTTGAAGAGTAAGCCGTTCTTC TRBJ2-1 TRBV14 . . 13
CASSDPVTRGLNYGYTF TGCGCCAGCAGTGACCCTGTTACCAGGGGACTCAACTATGGCTACACCTTC TRBJ1-2 TRBV10-2 . . 17
CASSPLAGGLKETQYF TGTGCCAGCAGCCCTCTAGCGGGGGGACTCAAAGAGACCCAGTACTTC TRBJ2-5 TRBV7-9 . TRBD2 16
CASRKPGEELFF TGTGCCAGCAGAAAACCGGGAGAGGAGCTGTTTTTT TRBJ2-2 TRBV6-5 . . 12
CASSEVASSYEQYF TGTGCCAGCAGTGAAGTGGCTAGCTCCTACGAGCAGTACTTC TRBJ2-7 TRBV2 . . 14
CASSLEGRGASYNEQFF TGTGCCAGCAGCTTAGAGGGGCGGGGGGCCTCCTACAATGAGCAGTTCTTC TRBJ2-1 TRBV7-8 . TRBD2 17
CASSAGADTGELFF TGCGCCAGCAGTGCAGGGGCGGACACCGGGGAGCTGTTTTTT TRBJ2-2 TRBV10-1 few . 14
CASSLERGADGYTF TGTGCCAGCAGCTTAGAGCGGGGAGCGGATGGCTACACCTTC TRBJ1-2 TRBV7-8 . . 14
CASSLGQGVVYGYTF TGTGCCAGCAGCTTAGGACAGGGGGTTGTATATGGCTACACCTTC TRBJ1-2 TRBV13 . TRBD1 15
CASQQGSGTEAFF TGCGCCAGCCAACAGGGAAGCGGCACTGAAGCTTTCTTT TRBJ1-1 TRBV10-1 . . 13
CASSPAAGQGEETQYF TGTGCCAGCAGCCCTGCGGCGGGACAGGGAGAAGAGACCCAGTACTTC TRBJ2-5 TRBV7-3 . TRBD1 16
CASSFPIGGTEQFF TGTGCCAGTAGTTTTCCCATTGGAGGGACGGAGCAGTTCTTC TRBJ2-1 TRBV19 . . 14
CASSELEVTIMNTEAFF TGTGCCAGCAGTGAATTGGAGGTCACGATAATGAACACTGAAGCTTTCTTT TRBJ1-1 TRBV2 . . 17
CASSYRANYGYTF TGTGCCAGCAGTTACAGAGCTAACTATGGCTACACCTTC TRBJ1-2 TRBV6-6 . . 13
CASSIQAGAGETQYF TGTGCCAGTAGTATACAGGCAGGGGCGGGAGAGACCCAGTACTTC TRBJ2-5 TRBV19 . . 15
CASSSLLTGSTEAFF TGTGCCAGCAGTTCACTCTTGACAGGGAGCACTGAAGCTTTCTTT TRBJ1-1 TRBV6-5 . TRBD1 15
CASSPSGGNTGELFF TGTGCCAGCTCACCATCCGGGGGGAACACCGGGGAGCTGTTTTTT TRBJ2-2 TRBV18 . . 15
CASSPGRRGRTEAFF TGTGCCAGCAGTCCGGGACGCCGCGGGCGCACTGAAGCTTTCTTT TRBJ1-1 TRBV2 . . 15
CASSIGQGGGQPQHF TGTGCCAGTAGTATAGGACAGGGCGGGGGGCAGCCCCAGCATTTT TRBJ1-5 TRBV19 . TRBD1 15
CASSESPTWGAFF TGTGCCAGCAGTGAATCGCCGACCTGGGGGGCTTTCTTT TRBJ1-1 TRBV6-1 . . 13
CASSLFLAGGPSEQFF TGTGCCAGCAGCTTATTCCTAGCGGGGGGACCAAGTGAGCAGTTCTTC TRBJ2-1 TRBV7-7 few TRBD2 16
CASSYYRGQPQHF TGTGCCAGCAGCTACTACAGGGGGCAGCCCCAGCATTTT TRBJ1-5 TRBV7-2 . TRBD1 13
CASSRDGVAGGRETQYF TGTGCCAGCAGCCGGGACGGAGTAGCGGGGGGTCGAGAGACCCAGTACTTC TRBJ2-5 TRBV7-2 . TRBD2 17
CASSLTGTGNTIYF TGTGCCAGCAGCCTGACAGGGACTGGAAACACCATATATTTT TRBJ1-3 TRBV5-6 medium-sized TRBD1 14
CASSDQQGARAFF TGTGCCAGCAGTGACCAACAGGGGGCGCGGGCTTTCTTT TRBJ1-1 TRBV6-1 . TRBD1 13
CASSLGRGLSETQYF TGCGCCAGCAGCTTGGGGCGGGGGTTATCAGAGACCCAGTACTTC TRBJ2-5 TRBV5-1 once TRBD2 15
CASSIQRRSQQSRANVLTF TGCGCCAGCAGTATCCAGAGAAGATCGCAACAAAGTCGGGCCAACGTCCTGACTTTC TRBJ2-6 TRBV10-1 . . 19
CASSLQGSTGELFF TGTGCCAGCAGCTTACAGGGTTCCACCGGGGAGCTGTTTTTT TRBJ2-2 TRBV7-9 . . 14
CASKGQGDLYGYTF TGTGCCAGCAAGGGACAGGGCGACCTCTATGGCTACACCTTC TRBJ1-2 TRBV6-5 . TRBD1 14
CASNSALGGPEKLFF TGTGCCAGCAACTCCGCCTTGGGGGGGCCTGAAAAACTGTTTTTT TRBJ1-4 TRBV7-9 . . 15
CASSYSTGNTGELFF TGTGCCAGCAGCTACAGTACAGGGAACACCGGGGAGCTGTTTTTT TRBJ2-2 TRBV7-6 . . 15
CASSLRGANEKLFF TGTGCCAGCAGTTTGAGGGGAGCTAATGAAAAACTGTTTTTT TRBJ1-4 TRBV27 . . 14
CATSRDGTGDAEKLFF TGTGCCACCAGCAGAGACGGGACAGGGGACGCAGAAAAACTGTTTTTT TRBJ1-4 TRBV15 . TRBD1 16